The present T cell receptor (beta chain) was sequenced within a study of blood T cell repertoires in COVID-19. Generated by immunoSEQ multiplex PCR, the TCRdb table keeps only in-frame clones and is missing some. This table has roughly 140,000 clones, more than 75% appearing once. Germline assignment: CDR1 MDHEN and CDR2 SYDVKM. The V end was cut by 5 bases, the J end by 2 bases, with 19 bases between. The CDR3 is 17 residues long. V usage is TRBV28 and J usage is TRBJ1-5; D ambiguous. The receptor was isolated from a man in his 60s with acute or convalescent COVID-19. The sample was peripheral blood. The CDR3 nucleotides read TGTGCCAGCAGTCCCCGACTAGCCTATATGGGCAATCAGCCCCAGCATTTT. Translation gives CASSPRLAYMGNQPQHF.